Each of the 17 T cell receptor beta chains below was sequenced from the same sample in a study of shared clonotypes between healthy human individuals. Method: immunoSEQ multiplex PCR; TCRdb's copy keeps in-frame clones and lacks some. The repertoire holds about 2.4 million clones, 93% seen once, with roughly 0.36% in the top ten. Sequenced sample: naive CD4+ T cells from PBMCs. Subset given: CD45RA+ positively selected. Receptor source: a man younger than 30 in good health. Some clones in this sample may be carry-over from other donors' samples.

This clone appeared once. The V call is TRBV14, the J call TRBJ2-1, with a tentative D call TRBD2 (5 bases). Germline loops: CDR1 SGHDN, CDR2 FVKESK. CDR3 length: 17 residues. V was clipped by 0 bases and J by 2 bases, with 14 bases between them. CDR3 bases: TGTGCCAGCAGCCAAGATATCGGGGTAGGACCCTACAATGAGCAGTTCTTC. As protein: CASSQDIGVGPYNEQFF.

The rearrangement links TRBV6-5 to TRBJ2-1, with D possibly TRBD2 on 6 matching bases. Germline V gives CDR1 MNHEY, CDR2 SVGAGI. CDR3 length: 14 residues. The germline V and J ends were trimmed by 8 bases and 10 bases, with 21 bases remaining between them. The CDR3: CASGFAGPAWEQFF. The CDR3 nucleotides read TGTGCCAGCGGCTTCGCGGGACCAGCGTGGGAGCAGTTCTTC.

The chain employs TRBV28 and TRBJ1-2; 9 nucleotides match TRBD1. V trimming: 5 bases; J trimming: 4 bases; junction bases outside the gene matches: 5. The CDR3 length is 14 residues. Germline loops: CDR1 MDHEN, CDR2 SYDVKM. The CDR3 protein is CASSPLQGAYGYTF. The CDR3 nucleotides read TGTGCCAGCAGTCCCCTACAGGGGGCCTATGGCTACACCTTC.

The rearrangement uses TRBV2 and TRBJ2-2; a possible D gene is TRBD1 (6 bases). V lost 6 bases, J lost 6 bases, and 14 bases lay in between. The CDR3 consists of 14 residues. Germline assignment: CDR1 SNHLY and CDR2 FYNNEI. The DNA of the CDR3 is TGTGCCAGCAGGGGGGACATCCGGGCCGGGGAGCTGTTTTTT. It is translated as CASRGDIRAGELFF.

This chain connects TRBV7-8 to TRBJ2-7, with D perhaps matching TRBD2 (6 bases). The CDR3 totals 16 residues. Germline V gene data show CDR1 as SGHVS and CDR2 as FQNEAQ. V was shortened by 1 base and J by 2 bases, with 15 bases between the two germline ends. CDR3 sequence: CASSLVEPGVTYEQYF. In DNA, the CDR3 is TGTGCCAGCAGCTTAGTAGAGCCGGGAGTCACCTACGAGCAGTACTTC.

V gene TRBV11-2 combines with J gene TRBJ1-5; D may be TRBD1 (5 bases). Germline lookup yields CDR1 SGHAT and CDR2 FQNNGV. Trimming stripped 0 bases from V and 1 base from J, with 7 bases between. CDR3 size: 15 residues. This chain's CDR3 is CASSLEWGSNQPQHF. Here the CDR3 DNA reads TGTGCCAGCAGCTTAGAATGGGGGAGCAATCAGCCCCAGCATTTT.

As DNA, the CDR3 is TGTGCCAGCAGTGTCCTCCAGGGCAACACTGAAGCTTTCTTT. Protein product: CASSVLQGNTEAFF. The chain carries TRBV2 and TRBJ1-1, with a weak D call TRBD1 (5 bases). The CDR3 has 14 residues. Germline-derived CDR1 and CDR2 are SNHLY and FYNNEI. Trimming removed 4 bases from V and 2 bases from J, with 11 bases in between.

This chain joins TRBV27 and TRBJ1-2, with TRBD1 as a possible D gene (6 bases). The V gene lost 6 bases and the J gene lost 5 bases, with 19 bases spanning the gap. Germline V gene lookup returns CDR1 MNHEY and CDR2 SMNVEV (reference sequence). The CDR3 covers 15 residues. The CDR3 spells CASSRPRGASYGYTF. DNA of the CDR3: TGTGCCAGCAGCCGGCCGAGGGGGGCTAGTTATGGCTACACCTTC.

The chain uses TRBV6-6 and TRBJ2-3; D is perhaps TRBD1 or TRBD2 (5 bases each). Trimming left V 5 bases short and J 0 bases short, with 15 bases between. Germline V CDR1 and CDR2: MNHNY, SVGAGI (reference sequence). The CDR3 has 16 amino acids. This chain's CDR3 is CASSSYRDASTDTQYF. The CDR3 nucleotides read TGTGCCAGCAGTAGCTACCGGGACGCTAGCACAGATACGCAGTATTTT.

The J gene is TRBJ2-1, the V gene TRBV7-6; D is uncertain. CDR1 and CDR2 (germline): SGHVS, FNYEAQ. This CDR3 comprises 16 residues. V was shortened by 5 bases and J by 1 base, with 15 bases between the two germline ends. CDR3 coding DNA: TGTGCCAGCAGCCCTTCCCTTTCGGTTTCCTACAATGAGCAGTTCTTC. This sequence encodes CASSPSLSVSYNEQFF.

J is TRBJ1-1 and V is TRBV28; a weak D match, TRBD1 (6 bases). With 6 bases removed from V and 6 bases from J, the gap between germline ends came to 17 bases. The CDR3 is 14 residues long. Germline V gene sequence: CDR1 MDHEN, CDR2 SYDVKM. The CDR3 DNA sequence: TGTGCCAGCAGCCTACAGGGCACTTGGGCTGAAGCTTTCTTT. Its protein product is CASSLQGTWAEAFF. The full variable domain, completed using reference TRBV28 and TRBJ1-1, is DVKVTQSSRYLVKRTGEKVFLECVQDMDHENMFWYRQDPGLGLRLIYFSYDVKMKEKGDIPEGYSVSREKKERFSLILESASTNQTSMYLCASSLQGTWAEAFFGQGTRLTVV.

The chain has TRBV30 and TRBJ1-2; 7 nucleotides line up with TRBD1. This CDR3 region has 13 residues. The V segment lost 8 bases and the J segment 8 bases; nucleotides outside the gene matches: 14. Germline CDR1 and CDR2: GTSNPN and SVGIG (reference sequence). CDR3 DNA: TGTGCCAGTGACACAACAGGGGTCCACGGCTACACCTTC. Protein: CASDTTGVHGYTF.

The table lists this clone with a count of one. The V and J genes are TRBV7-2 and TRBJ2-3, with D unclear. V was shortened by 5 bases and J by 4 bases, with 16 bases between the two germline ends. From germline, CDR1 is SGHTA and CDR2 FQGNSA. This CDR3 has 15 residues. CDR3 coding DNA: TGTGCCAGCAGCCAACCCCGTTCAGCCGCAGATACGCAGTATTTT. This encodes CASSQPRSAADTQYF.

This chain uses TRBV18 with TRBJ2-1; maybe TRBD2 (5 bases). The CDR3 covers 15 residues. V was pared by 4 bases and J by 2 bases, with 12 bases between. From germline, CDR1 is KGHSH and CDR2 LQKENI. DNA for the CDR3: TGTGCCAGCTCACAGCCGAGAGGGACCTACAATGAGCAGTTCTTC. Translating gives CASSQPRGTYNEQFF.

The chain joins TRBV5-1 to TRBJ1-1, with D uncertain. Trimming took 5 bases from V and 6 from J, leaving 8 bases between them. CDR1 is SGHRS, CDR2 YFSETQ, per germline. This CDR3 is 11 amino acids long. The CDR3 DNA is TGCGCCAGCAGGGAGGGCTCTGAAGCTTTCTTT. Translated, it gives CASREGSEAFF.

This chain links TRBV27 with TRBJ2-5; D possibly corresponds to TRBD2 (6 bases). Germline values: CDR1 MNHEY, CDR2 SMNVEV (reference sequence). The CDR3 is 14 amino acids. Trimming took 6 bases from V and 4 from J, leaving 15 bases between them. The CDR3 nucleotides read TGTGCCAGCAGCCCCCTCGGGGAGGCAGAGACCCAGTACTTC. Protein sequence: CASSPLGEAETQYF.

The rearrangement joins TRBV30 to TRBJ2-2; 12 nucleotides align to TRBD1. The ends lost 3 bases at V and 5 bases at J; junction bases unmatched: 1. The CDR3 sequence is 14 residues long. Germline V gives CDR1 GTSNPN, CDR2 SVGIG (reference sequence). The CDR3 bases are TGTGCCTGGAGGGGACAGGGGGCGACCGGGGAGCTGTTTTTT. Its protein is CAWRGQGATGELFF.